The entry that follows covers one T cell receptor beta chain sequence. These data originate in a study of blood T cell repertoires in COVID-19. Background on the study: Samples taken during acute and convalescent COVID-19 were collected in the United States, Italy and Spain. T cells, B-cell-depleted T cells, or PBMCs provided the cDNA or gDNA that served as material.

V was clipped by 5 bases and J by 0 bases; unmatched bases: 5. Germline values: CDR1 LGHDT, CDR2 YNNKEL (reference sequence). The CDR3 is 15 amino acids. In the original processing: The authors estimated nucleated cell counts from reference gene primer amplification. Data came from immunoSEQ multiplex PCR; TCRdb stores just in-frame clones and leaves some out. From that table come the V and J calls and clone size; the DNA was used to work out D and trimming. The sample holds about 270,000 clones; over 70% are singletons and the top ten take approximately 5.4%. The chain employs TRBV3-1 (or the pseudogene TRBV3-2) and TRBJ2-3; the match to TRBD2 covers 7 bases. The sequenced sample consisted of peripheral blood. This TCR came from an elderly man with acute or convalescent COVID-19. In DNA, the CDR3 is TGTGCCAGCAGCTCGGGGGGTACTAGCACAGATACGCAGTATTTT. It is translated as CASSSGGTSTDTQYF.